This TCR beta chain was recorded in a study of PD-1 blockade in classical Hodgkin lymphoma. With 4 bases removed from V and 7 bases from J, the gap between germline ends came to 11 bases. The V gene's germline CDR1 is SEHNR and CDR2 FQNEAQ (reference sequence). CDR3 size: 12 residues. Exposure to brentuximab vedotin varied, and each patient had relapsed following autologous stem cell transplantation. Produced via immunoSEQ multiplex PCR; TCRdb's table is partial and in-frame only. The table lists roughly 140,000 clones, approximately 80% of them singletons. The clonotype originates from a human donor with classical Hodgkin lymphoma. The J gene is TRBJ2-7, the V gene TRBV7-9, with D possibly called TRBD1 or TRBD2 (5 bases each). The material sequenced was peripheral blood mononuclear cells (PBMCs), taken before the second cycle of nivolumab. The CDR3 DNA is TGTGCCAGCAGCTGGGACGTGGGGGAGCAGTACTTC. Its translation is CASSWDVGEQYF.